Following are 15 T cell receptor beta chains from one sample sequenced in a study. Using its own MiXCR run on the 5' RACE reads, TCRdb lists one record per CDR3 protein. The sample shows some 6,000 distinct CDR3 sequences, about 60% of them seen only once. The specimen was tumor-infiltrating memory CD4+ T cells sorted from the breast tumor. Regarding subset: memory CD4+ T cells, CD4+CD45RO+CD25-. These receptors came from a female donor with breast cancer.

This clonotype turned up a few times. This chain joins TRBV5-1 and TRBJ2-5, with no clear D. The ends were cut back, 0 bases at V and 5 bases at J, with 5 bases in the middle. From germline, CDR1 is SGHRS and CDR2 YFSETQ. This CDR3 is built from 12 residues. Written as DNA, the CDR3 is TGCGCCAGCAGCTTGGACCGGGAGACCCAGTACTTC. Residues: CASSLDRETQYF.

The V gene is TRBV5-1, the J gene TRBJ2-1; no definite D call. Trimming left V 3 bases short and J 0 bases short, with 13 bases between. CDR3 length equals 16 residues. Germline CDR1 SGHRS, CDR2 YFSETQ. The CDR3 nucleotides read TGCGCCAGCAGCTCTTACGGACGGAGCTCCTACAATGAGCAGTTCTTC. Protein: CASSSYGRSSYNEQFF.

This chain uses TRBV29-1 with TRBJ2-7, with D hard to call. V lost 4 bases to trimming and J lost 0 bases, with 10 bases between them. This CDR3 comprises 13 residues. The germline CDR1 and CDR2 sequences are SQVTM and ANQGSEA. CDR3 sequence: CSVVVGSSYEQYF. The CDR3 nucleotides read TGCAGCGTTGTTGTAGGCAGCTCCTACGAGCAGTACTTC.

The chain joins TRBV20-1 to TRBJ1-1; D possibly corresponds to TRBD1 (6 bases). V shed 3 bases and J shed 1 base, with 12 bases lying between them. Germline CDR1 reads DFQATT; CDR2 reads SNEGSKA (reference sequence). The CDR3 is 14 amino acids. The CDR3 region has the DNA TGCAGTGCTAGGGGGGGGCAGGAGAACACTGAAGCTTTCTTT. This codes for CSARGGQENTEAFF.

The chain couples TRBV7-2 to TRBJ2-7, with TRBD2 identical over 10 bases. The CDR3 length is 17 residues. The V gene end was trimmed by 4 bases and the J gene end by 4 bases; junction bases not matched to a gene: 13. Germline V gene lookup returns CDR1 SGHTA and CDR2 FQGNSA. DNA of the CDR3: TGTGCCAGCAGCTGGGACAGTTTGGCTAGCGGGAGTTACGAGCAGTACTTC. As protein: CASSWDSLASGSYEQYF.

V and J are TRBV20-1 and TRBJ2-3; tentatively, D is TRBD2 (5 bases). Germline V gives CDR1 DFQATT, CDR2 SNEGSKA (reference sequence). V lost 0 bases to trimming and J lost 2 bases, with 15 bases between them. The CDR3 runs to 16 residues. The CDR3 DNA reads as TGCAGTGCTAGAGATCTGTTCGGGGTAAACACAGATACGCAGTATTTT. Protein: CSARDLFGVNTDTQYF.

There are a few counts of this clonotype. This rearrangement joins TRBV20-1 to TRBJ1-1; possible D gene TRBD1, 5 bases. The CDR3 extends over 13 amino acids. CDR1 and CDR2 from the germline V gene are DFQATT and SNEGSKA (reference sequence). With 6 bases removed from V and 4 bases from J, the gap between germline ends came to 15 bases. CDR3 amino acids: CSAPGESPTEAFF. Here the CDR3 DNA reads TGCAGTGCCCCGGGGGAATCCCCCACTGAAGCTTTCTTT.

V is TRBV11-3 and J is TRBJ2-3, with TRBD1 matching over 7 bases. Germline values: CDR1 SGHNT, CDR2 YENEEA. The CDR3 runs 14 residues. The J segment lost 6 bases and the V segment lost 3 bases, leaving 6 bases of the junction unmatched. Written as DNA, the CDR3 is TGTGCCAGCAGCTTCGGACAGGTCGGTGATACGCAGTATTTT. Protein product: CASSFGQVGDTQYF.

For this clonotype: The junction and the germline gene differ at one end; a read error may be behind it. This chain connects TRBV5-6 to TRBJ1-6; D remains unclear. The germline V gene encodes CDR1 SGHDT and CDR2 YYEEEE. The CDR3 consists of 14 residues. The CDR3 region has the DNA TGTGCCAGCAGCTTGGGACACCTTAATCCACCCCTCCACTTT. The encoded protein is CASSLGHLNPPLHF.

With regard to this clonotype: Germline is not matched at one junction end, which may reflect a read error. This sequence joins TRBV6-1 and TRBJ1-1, with D possibly matching TRBD1 (6 bases). The germline V gene encodes CDR1 MNHNS and CDR2 SASEGT. CDR3 size: 13 residues. The CDR3 loop reads CASSQGRNTEAFF. The CDR3 nucleotides read TGTGCCAGCAGTCAGGGGAGAAACACTGAAGCGTTCTTT.

The gene calls are TRBV11-1 and TRBJ1-3; D gene ambiguous. V gave up 3 bases and J gave up 0 bases, with 9 bases separating them. Germline values: CDR1 SGHAT, CDR2 FQDESV (reference sequence). The CDR3 is 15 amino acids. The DNA for the CDR3 is TGTGCCAGCAGCTTCTCCAATCCCTCTGGAAACACCATATATTTT. This encodes CASSFSNPSGNTIYF.

V usage is TRBV6-1 and J usage is TRBJ2-5, with unresolved D. The CDR3 sequence is 14 residues long. Germline V gene lookup returns CDR1 MNHNS and CDR2 SASEGT. Trimming shortened V by 0 bases and J by 4 bases, and 9 bases separated the two germline ends. The CDR3 region is CASSEALHGETQYF. The CDR3 nucleotides read TGTGCCAGCAGTGAAGCGCTTCACGGAGAGACCCAGTACTTC.

This chain's CDR3 is CASSPQGQGSNTEAFF. The CDR3 DNA follows: TGTGCCAGCTCACCGCAGGGACAGGGATCGAACACTGAAGCTTTCTTT. The chain uses TRBV18 and TRBJ1-1; 9 bases line up with TRBD1. V shed 3 bases and J 1 base; nucleotides not matched to a gene: 6. The CDR3 runs to 16 residues. Germline V lookup: CDR1 KGHSH, CDR2 LQKENI.

The chain links TRBV5-1 to TRBJ2-5; perhaps D is TRBD1 or TRBD2 (5 bases each). The CDR3 length is 13 residues. The V end was cut by 4 bases, the J end by 5 bases, with 12 bases between. The germline V gene has CDR1 SGHRS and CDR2 YFSETQ. The CDR3 reads CASSGGGRETQYF. In DNA form, the CDR3 reads TGCGCCAGCAGCGGTGGGGGAAGGGAGACCCAGTACTTC.

The J gene is TRBJ2-7, the V gene TRBV20-1; 9 bases are shared with TRBD2. CDR1 and CDR2 from the germline V gene are DFQATT and SNEGSKA (reference sequence). The CDR3 is 14 amino acids. V lost 4 bases, J lost 0 bases, and 4 bases stayed unmatched. In nucleotides, the CDR3 is TGCAGTGCTACTAGCGGGACGCGCTCCTACGAGCAGTACTTC. Protein product: CSATSGTRSYEQYF.